The 6 T cell receptor beta chains reported below all come from one sample, sequenced in a study of post-analysis software for immune sequencing data. Notes on the study in general: A handful of TRBV segments occurring more often in patients than controls included TRBV5-6, TRBV5-1 and TRBV20-1.

Their antigens remain unidentified. TCR beta cDNA libraries included unique molecular identifiers. TCRdb re-derived calls from the PCR reads in MiXCR, one entry per CDR3 protein. The repertoire holds about 560,000 distinct CDR3 sequences, with roughly two fifths as singletons. What was sequenced was blood. Receptors were obtained from a girl aged 5-17 years with multiple sclerosis.

There are a few counts of this clonotype. The V gene is TRBV7-9, the J gene TRBJ2-5; 7 bases are shared with TRBD2. The CDR3 sequence is 14 residues long. Trimming at V came to 5 bases and at J to 3 bases, leaving 6 bases not matched to a gene. The germline gives CDR1 SEHNR, CDR2 FQNEAQ (reference sequence). CDR3 DNA sequence: TGTGCCAGCAGCCGGCGCGGGGGAAAAGAGACCCAGTACTTC. This encodes CASSRRGGKETQYF.

V gene TRBV6-5 combines with J gene TRBJ1-2; D gene unclear. V was pared by 5 bases and J by 5 bases, with 9 bases between. Per germline, CDR1 MNHEY and CDR2 SVGAGI. The CDR3 covers 12 residues. The CDR3 DNA reads TGTGCCAGCAGTGACGCCGGTTATGGCTACACCTTC. This translates into CASSDAGYGYTF.

This rearrangement joins TRBV27 to TRBJ2-5, with TRBD2 matching 9 bases. This CDR3 comprises 17 residues. The ends lost 10 bases at V and 2 bases at J; junction bases unmatched: 17. Germline CDR1 MNHEY, CDR2 SMNVEV (reference sequence). The CDR3 loop reads CATTGVIAGDGQETQYF. CDR3 coding DNA: TGTGCCACCACTGGGGTGATAGCGGGAGATGGTCAAGAGACCCAGTACTTC.

The V gene is TRBV15, the J gene TRBJ2-3; TRBD1 aligns across 10 bases. CDR1 is LNHNV, CDR2 YYDKDF, per germline (reference sequence). With V trimmed by 6 bases and J by 2 bases, 11 bases remained unmatched. The CDR3 covers 17 residues. Here the CDR3 reads CATSPYYGTGDTDTQYF. The DNA of the CDR3 is TGTGCCACCAGTCCATACTACGGGACAGGGGACACAGATACGCAGTATTTT.

The chain recombines TRBV5-5 with TRBJ2-5; 8 positions match TRBD1. There are 15 residues in the CDR3. In germline, CDR1 is SGHKS, CDR2 YYEKEE (reference sequence). The J segment lost 4 bases and the V segment lost 4 bases, leaving 9 bases of the junction unmatched. The CDR3 DNA is TGTGCCAGCAGCCCAGGCCCACAGGGGGGAGAGACCCAGTACTTC. It codes for CASSPGPQGGETQYF.

V and J are TRBV5-1 and TRBJ1-2; D gene ambiguous. The V end lost 0 bases, the J end lost 4 bases, and 19 bases lay between the germline ends. Germline V gene data show CDR1 as SGHRS and CDR2 as YFSETQ. The CDR3 contains 17 residues. The CDR3 spells CASSLGAGAFEFYGYTF. The DNA for the CDR3 is TGCGCCAGCAGCTTGGGGGCAGGAGCATTTGAGTTCTATGGCTACACCTTC.